The source of this T cell receptor (beta chain) is a study of tumor-infiltrating lymphocytes in primary liver carcinoma. Taking roughly 20-34 mg of unsorted bulk tissue, the authors co-extracted RNA and DNA. The template, 500 ng total RNA, yielded TCR beta cDNA made with a constant-region primer. ARM-PCR was slightly modified, and three nested multiplex PCR rounds with it gave rise to the TCR beta libraries. A C-beta reverse primer and TRBV1-TRBV30 forward primers served in each of the first two PCR rounds, at about 10 cycles apiece. TCRdb analysed the multiplex PCR reads with MiXCR anew, one entry per CDR3 protein. The profile covers fewer than 110,000 distinct CDR3 sequences, with under 70% appearing a single time and 12% taken by the ten largest. This clonotype was counted at least ten times. Germline trimming cut 5 bases from V and 0 bases from J; bases unmatched to any gene: 8. The CDR3 is 18 residues long. CDR1 is MGHRA and CDR2 is YSYEKL in the germline V gene.

This rearrangement joins TRBV4-1 to TRBJ2-6; 9 bases line up with TRBD1. Sequencing was performed on liver tumor tissue from sampling region 2. As to subset: tumor region T2, inferior pole. This TCR was sampled from a woman aged 60 to 75 with primary liver carcinoma and hepatitis B virus infection. CDR3: CASSDTGTGTSGANVLTF. The CDR3 DNA follows: TGCGCCAGCAGCGACACCGGGACAGGGACCTCTGGGGCCAACGTCCTGACTTTC.